The 3 T cell receptor beta chains listed next were all sequenced from one sample in a study of OX40 agonist ivuxolimab in advanced cancers. Sequencing was performed with immunoSEQ multiplex PCR; in TCRdb, only in-frame clones are kept and a portion is missing. The data show some 60,000 clones, with approximately 80% seen just once and roughly 1.9% held by the top ten. Sequenced here: CD4+ or CD8+ T cells sorted from blood, sampled in a trial of the OX40 agonist ivuxolimab. The receptors were sampled from an adult with an advanced solid tumor such as melanoma, head and neck, liver or kidney cancer.

The chain carries TRBV30 and TRBJ1-2, with no clear D. Deletions cut 0 bases from V and 2 bases from J, with 13 bases between. The CDR3 spans 15 residues. The germline gives CDR1 GTSNPN, CDR2 SVGIG (reference sequence). CDR3 sequence: CAWSVLGSANYGYTF. CDR3 bases: TGTGCCTGGAGTGTATTGGGCAGCGCGAACTATGGCTACACCTTC.

V gene TRBV27 combines with J gene TRBJ2-2; D tentatively fits TRBD1 or TRBD2 (5 bases each). Germline values: CDR1 MNHEY, CDR2 SMNVEV (reference sequence). There are 15 residues in the CDR3. V was clipped by 3 bases and J by 1 base, with 9 bases between them. CDR3 sequence: CASSLSGRNTGELFF. The CDR3 nucleotides are TGTGCCAGCAGTTTGTCGGGACGGAACACCGGGGAGCTGTTTTTT.

This sequence joins TRBV10-3 and TRBJ2-1; D remains ambiguous. CDR3 length: 12 residues. V lost 3 bases and J lost 9, with 9 bases in between. Germline V gives CDR1 ENHRY, CDR2 SYGVKD. CDR3 region: CAISDGPGEQFF. The CDR3 DNA reads as TGTGCCATCAGTGATGGGCCCGGTGAGCAGTTCTTC.